This T cell receptor (beta chain) derives from a study of graft-versus-host responses after intestinal transplantation (dated by TCRdb to the early 2020s). Turning to the overall study: The transplants that recipients got were multivisceral, liver-intestinal, or isolated intestinal. Every recipient was given anti-thymocyte globulin induction, followed by about three years of maintenance tacrolimus and steroids. After intestinal transplantation, graft-versus-host and host-versus-graft alloreactive T cell clones in the graft, circulation and bone marrow were tracked using bulk TCR-beta CDR3 sequencing. Alloreactive clones were identified by sequencing pre-transplant mixed lymphocyte reaction products and comparing these products with unstimulated pre-transplant donor and recipient T cells. The cohort enrolled under 25 intestinal transplant recipients including one retransplant, and a few patients lacking pretransplant specimens were excluded. A peak of at least 4% donor T cells among recipient peripheral blood mononuclear cells was the definition used for donor T cell macrochimerism. Samples from a few later patients were sequenced in-house on an Illumina MiSeq with MiXCR processing rather than by the commercial service.

Of note for this clone: What antigen it recognizes has not been identified. No quality values exist for individual bases; no much larger clone is one base distant.

The germline V gene gives CDR1 as LGHNA and CDR2 as YNFKEQ. Ends trimmed: V by 3 bases, J by 11 bases; bases unmatched to a gene: 12. The CDR3 runs 17 amino acids, cysteine and phenylalanine included. Just the 51-base CDR3 DNA is kept, in frame starting at base 1. What the research found in general, with its limitations: Peak levels of circulating GvH clones were associated with declines in HvG clones early after transplant. Patients with donor T cell macrochimerism had high GvH to HvG T cell clonal ratios in their allografts. The relatively low number and heterogeneity of intestinal transplant patients limited the conclusions. GvH clones were detected in recipient bone marrow, and some appeared earlier in ileal mucosa or blood, consistent with an intestinal mucosal origin.

Dithiothreitol, EDTA incubations and collagenase D digestion were used to isolate intraepithelial and lamina propria lymphocytes from graft specimens. Serial intestinal graft biopsy specimens collected up to 600 days after transplant underwent bulk TCR-beta sequencing. To prepare the library, the immunoSEQ multiplex PCR assay was applied. Adaptive Biotechnologies carried out high-throughput TCR-beta CDR3 sequencing of genomic DNA for most patients. From the authors' description of their analysis: Adaptive's ImmunoSEQ software was the source of the TCR sequencing data for 15 to 20 patients, while three other patients were processed with MiXCR and VDJtools. CDR3 nucleotide sequences shared between donor and recipient were removed because their origin could not be assigned. Alloreactive clones required at least 2-fold expansion over unstimulated cells and minimum CFSE-low frequency of 0.002% (template counts) or 0.001% (read counts). Mappable clones were those detected in sequenced pre-transplant spleen, lymph node, or MLR CFSE-low populations of the donor or recipient. The cumulative frequency of alloreactive clones was calculated as a percentage of all sequences, weighted by copy number. Here the immuneACCESS table is served through TCRdb, limited to in-frame sequences with V and J called. Missing clones are a known gap in these copies; in checked studies unresolved V genes cover under half, and the rest lacks a known reason. The DNA gave D and trimming, while V, J and clone size come from that table. The sample records tens of thousands of clones, roughly nine tenths of which are singletons. Roughly 18% of the sample comes from the top ten.

The sample here was ileum tissue, taken less than 210 days after intestinal transplant. The clonotype comes from a human patient who received an intestinal transplant, so some T cells may come from the graft donor. The chain couples TRBV4-2 to TRBJ1-6, with 11 middle bases fitting TRBD1. The bases are TGTGCCAGCAGCCATATCGCACCGGGACAGGGGGGCGCACCCCTCCACTTT. Translated, it reads CASSHIAPGQGGAPLHF.